This T cell receptor (beta chain) was obtained from a study of T cells in Graves' hyperthyroidism and ophthalmopathy (dated by TCRdb to between 2018 and 2021). Background on the whole study: Peripheral blood samples were taken at the time of initial diagnosis, prior to any treatment. A discovery cohort of about 100 patients, 43 with Graves' ophthalmopathy and roughly 59 with stable Graves' hyperthyroidism, was used to find distinguishing TCR V-J signatures. Whether ophthalmopathy could be predicted prospectively was tested in an independent validation cohort made up of fewer than 20 hyperthyroidism patients plus 17 patients who later progressed to ophthalmopathy. The 100 or so discovery patients were divided at random into training and test sets in a 7:3 ratio. In about six Graves' hyperthyroidism patients, the study also compared T-cell repertoires from thyroid tissue with T-cell repertoires from blood. Once sampling was done, hyperthyroidism patients were given methimazole at a starting dose of 30 mg daily, whereas ophthalmopathy patients were given high-dose intravenous methylprednisolone. TCR Vbeta CDR3 sequencing of 130 to 150 peripheral blood samples (roughly 43 ophthalmopathy, 70 to 85 hyperthyroidism and around 17 progressor patients) is reported in the paper. Here is what the overall study found, with its caveats: Ophthalmopathy was separated from stable hyperthyroidism by a 13 V-J signature model, with approximately 90% sensitivity and about 81% specificity obtained in cross-validation and 80%/75% obtained in testing. Sample size was not statistically predetermined, and investigators were not blinded to group allocation. During validation, the model predicted progression to ophthalmopathy a median of around six months ahead of onset, with approximately 71% sensitivity and less than 85% specificity. Blood samples also contained most of the expanded thyroid clonotypes (frequency above 0.001), which suggests that blood repertoires may reflect thyroid immune responses.

The germline V gene sets CDR1 to SGHTA and CDR2 to FQGTGA. Reading from cysteine to phenylalanine, the CDR3 counts 15 amino acids. Of the read, only the CDR3 DNA is kept; its 45 bases are in frame from base 1. Trimming costs V 4 bases and J 3 bases, and their ends lie 13 bases apart. On this clonotype: Its antigen target is currently unknown. No base quality values were provided; no much bigger clone lies one nucleotide off.

The TCR beta CDR3 regions were amplified from RNA transcripts. The first round of RT-PCR for the TCR CDR3 was performed with the HTBI primer set and the Qiagen OneStep RT-PCR kit. Libraries were constructed in a second round of multiplex PCR, after which size selection and purification were carried out. Libraries were sequenced paired-end with 100 bp reads on an Illumina HiSeq2000. Per the source publication's procedure: SOAPnuke was used to process the raw data, removing reads that contained adapters or uncalled bases, had a mean Phred below 15, or lacked an exact match to the constant primer or identifier. COPE v1.2.5 was used to merge the high-quality paired reads, and each unique nucleotide sequence was defined as a clonotype. MiTCR v1.1 was used to align the clonotypes against IMGT TRBV, TRBD and TRBJ reference segments. The analysis was restricted to V-J combinations with a frequency above 0.0001, which together covered over 99% of the repertoires. A TCS score was defined as the ratio of F50 (clonal expansion) to E x V (chaos), with BLOSUM62-based TCRdist applied between CDR3 peptides within each V-J. Welch's t-statistics and random forest reduced 514 V-J features to 13, which were used in a naive Bayes classifier (R e1071). In-frame beta chains were kept once TCRdb had trimmed the public reads at Q25 with fastp and called clones with MiXCR. Rows merge per CDR3 protein into single entries with the most common DNA and genes. None of the V and J calls come from the authors' own analysis; TCRdb made them. The sample table records around 450,000 distinct CDR3 sequences; 15% to 18% of these occur just once. The ten largest make up roughly an eighth of the sample.

A patient counted as having stable Graves' hyperthyroidism if no progression to ophthalmopathy occurred over 18 months of follow-up. The hyperthyroidism patients were between 18 and 65 years old and newly diagnosed, with a disease duration of less than 2 months. The study excluded patients with uncontrolled infections, other autoimmune diseases, pregnancy or lactation. Diagnoses were established on the basis of clinical symptoms, serum thyroxine and TRAb, thyroid ultrasound, and orbital computed tomography. PBMCs were separated from around 9.1 ml of fresh peripheral blood using Ficoll-Paque density gradient centrifugation. Total RNA was extracted with Trizol reagent, and quality was checked on an Agilent 2100 Bioanalyzer.

The receptor comes from a woman aged 18-29 years with Graves' hyperthyroidism. The chain joins TRBV7-3 to TRBJ2-1; TRBD2 is possibly the D segment (6 matching bases). Specimen: blood. The DNA sequence follows: TGTGCCAGCAGCTCCGTTGGCGGGGACTACAATGAGCAGTTCTTC. It codes for CASSSVGGDYNEQFF.